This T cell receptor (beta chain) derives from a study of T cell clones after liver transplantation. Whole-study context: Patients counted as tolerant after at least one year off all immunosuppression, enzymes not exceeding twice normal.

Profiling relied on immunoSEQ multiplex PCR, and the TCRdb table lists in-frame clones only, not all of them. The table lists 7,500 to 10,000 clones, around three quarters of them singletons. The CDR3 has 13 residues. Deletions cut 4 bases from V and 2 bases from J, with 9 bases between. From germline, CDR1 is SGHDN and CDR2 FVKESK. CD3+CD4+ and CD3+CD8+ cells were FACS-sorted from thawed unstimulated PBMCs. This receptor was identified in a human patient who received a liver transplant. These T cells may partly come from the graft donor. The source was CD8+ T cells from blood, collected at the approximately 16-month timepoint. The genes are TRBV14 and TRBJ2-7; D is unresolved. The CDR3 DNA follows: TGTGCCAGCAGCCCCCATCCCGCCTACGAGCAGTACTTC. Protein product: CASSPHPAYEQYF.